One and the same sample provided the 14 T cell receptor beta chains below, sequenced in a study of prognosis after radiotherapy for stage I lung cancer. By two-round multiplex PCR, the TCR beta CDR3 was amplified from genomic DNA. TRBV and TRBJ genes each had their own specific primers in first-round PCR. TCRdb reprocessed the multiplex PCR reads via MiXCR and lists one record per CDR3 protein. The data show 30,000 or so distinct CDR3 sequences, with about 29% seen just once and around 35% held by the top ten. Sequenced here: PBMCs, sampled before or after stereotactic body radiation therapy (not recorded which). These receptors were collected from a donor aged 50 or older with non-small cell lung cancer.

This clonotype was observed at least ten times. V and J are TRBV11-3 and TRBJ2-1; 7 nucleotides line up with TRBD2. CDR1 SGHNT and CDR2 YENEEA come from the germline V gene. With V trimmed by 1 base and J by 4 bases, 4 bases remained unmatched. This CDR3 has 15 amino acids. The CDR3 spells CASSLGISGYNEQFF. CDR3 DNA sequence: TGTGCCAGCAGCTTAGGTATTAGCGGGTACAATGAGCAGTTCTTC.

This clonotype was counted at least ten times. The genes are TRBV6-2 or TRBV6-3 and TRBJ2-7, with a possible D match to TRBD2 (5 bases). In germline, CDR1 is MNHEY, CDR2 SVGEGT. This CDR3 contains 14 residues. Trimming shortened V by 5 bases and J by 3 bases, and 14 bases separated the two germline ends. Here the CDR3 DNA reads TGTGCCAGCAGTCCCTCGGACGGGAACTACGAGCAGTACTTC. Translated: CASSPSDGNYEQYF.

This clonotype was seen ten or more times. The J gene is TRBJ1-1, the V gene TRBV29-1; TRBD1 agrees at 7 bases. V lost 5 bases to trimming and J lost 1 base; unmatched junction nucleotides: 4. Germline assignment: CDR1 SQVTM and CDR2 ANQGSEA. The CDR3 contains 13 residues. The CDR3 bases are TGCAGCGTTTACAACAGGGGGAACACTGAAGCTTTCTTT. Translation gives CSVYNRGNTEAFF.

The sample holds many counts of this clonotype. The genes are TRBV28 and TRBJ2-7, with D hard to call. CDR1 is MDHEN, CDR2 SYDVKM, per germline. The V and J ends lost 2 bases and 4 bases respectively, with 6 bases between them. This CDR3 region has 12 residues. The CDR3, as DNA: TGTGCCAGCAGTTTAAAGAGATACGAGCAGTACTTC. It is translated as CASSLKRYEQYF. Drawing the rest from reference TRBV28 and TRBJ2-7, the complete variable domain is DVKVTQSSRYLVKRTGEKVFLECVQDMDHENMFWYRQDPGLGLRLIYFSYDVKMKEKGDIPEGYSVSREKKERFSLILESASTNQTSMYLCASSLKRYEQYFGPGTRLTVT.

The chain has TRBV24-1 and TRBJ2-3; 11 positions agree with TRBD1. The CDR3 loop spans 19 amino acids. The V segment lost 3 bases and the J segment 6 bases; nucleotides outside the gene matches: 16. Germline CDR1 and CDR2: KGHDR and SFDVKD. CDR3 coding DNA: TGTGCCACCAGTGATCACACCTTTTCCGCGGACAGGGGGCTTGATACGCAGTATTTT. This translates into CATSDHTFSADRGLDTQYF.

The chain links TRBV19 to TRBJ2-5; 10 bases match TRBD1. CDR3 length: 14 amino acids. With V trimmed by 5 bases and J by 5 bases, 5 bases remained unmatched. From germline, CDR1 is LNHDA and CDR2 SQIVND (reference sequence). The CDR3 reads CASSLRQGAETQYF. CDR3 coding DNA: TGTGCCAGTAGTCTTAGACAGGGGGCGGAGACCCAGTACTTC. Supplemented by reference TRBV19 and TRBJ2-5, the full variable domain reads DGGITQSPKYLFRKEGQNVTLSCEQNLNHDAMYWYRQDPGQGLRLIYYSQIVNDFQKGDIAEGYSVSREKKESFPLTVTSAQKNPTAFYLCASSLRQGAETQYFGPGTRLLVL.

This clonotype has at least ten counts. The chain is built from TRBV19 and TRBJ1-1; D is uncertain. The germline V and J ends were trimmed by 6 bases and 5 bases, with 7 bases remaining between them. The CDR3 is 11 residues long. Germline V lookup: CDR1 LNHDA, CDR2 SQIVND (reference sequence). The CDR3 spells CASSEDTEAFF. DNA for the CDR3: TGTGCCAGTAGCGAGGATACTGAAGCTTTCTTT.

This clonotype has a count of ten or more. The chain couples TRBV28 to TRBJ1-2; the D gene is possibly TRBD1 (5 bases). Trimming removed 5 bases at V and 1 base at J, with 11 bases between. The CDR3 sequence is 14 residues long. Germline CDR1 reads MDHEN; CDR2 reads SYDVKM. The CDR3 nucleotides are TGTGCCAGCAGTCGCGGGGCTTTTAACTATGGCTACACCTTC. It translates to CASSRGAFNYGYTF.

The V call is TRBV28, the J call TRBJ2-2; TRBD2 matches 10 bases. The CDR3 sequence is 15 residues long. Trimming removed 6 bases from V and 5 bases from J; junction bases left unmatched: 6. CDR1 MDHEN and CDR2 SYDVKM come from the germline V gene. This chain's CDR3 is CASRYSGRSTGELFF. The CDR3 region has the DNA TGTGCCAGCAGATATAGCGGGAGGAGTACCGGGGAGCTGTTTTTT.

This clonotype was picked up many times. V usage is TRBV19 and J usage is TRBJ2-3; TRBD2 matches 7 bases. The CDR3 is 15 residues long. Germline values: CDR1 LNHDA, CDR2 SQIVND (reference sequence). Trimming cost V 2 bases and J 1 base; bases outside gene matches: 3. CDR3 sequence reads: CASSIRTRGTDTQYF. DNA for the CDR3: TGTGCCAGTAGTATACGGACTAGGGGCACAGATACGCAGTATTTT.

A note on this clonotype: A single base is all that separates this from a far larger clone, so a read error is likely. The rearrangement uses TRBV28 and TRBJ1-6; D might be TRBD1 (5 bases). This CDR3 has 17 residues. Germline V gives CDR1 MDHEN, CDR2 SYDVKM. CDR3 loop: CASSVFVGGRDNSSLHF. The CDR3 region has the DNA TGTGCCAGCAGTGTCTTCGTGGGGGGTAGGGATAATTCATCCCTCCACTTT.

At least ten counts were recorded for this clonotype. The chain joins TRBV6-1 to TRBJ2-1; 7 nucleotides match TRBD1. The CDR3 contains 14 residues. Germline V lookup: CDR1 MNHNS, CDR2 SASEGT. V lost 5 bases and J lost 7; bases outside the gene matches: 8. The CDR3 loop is CASSQDRVANEQFF. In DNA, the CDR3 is TGTGCCAGCAGTCAAGACAGGGTCGCGAATGAGCAGTTCTTC.

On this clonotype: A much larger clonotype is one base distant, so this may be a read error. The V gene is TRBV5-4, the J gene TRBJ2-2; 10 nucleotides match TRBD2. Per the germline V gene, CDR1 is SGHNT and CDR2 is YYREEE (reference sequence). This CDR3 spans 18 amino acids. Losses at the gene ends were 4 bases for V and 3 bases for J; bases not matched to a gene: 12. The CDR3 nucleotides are TGTGCCAGCAGCCAAGCCGGACTAGCGGTAGGTCACACCGGGGAGCTGTTTTTT. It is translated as CASSQAGLAVGHTGELFF. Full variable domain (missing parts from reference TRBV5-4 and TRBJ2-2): ETGVTQSPTHLIKTRGQQVTLRCSSQSGHNTVSWYQQALGQGPQFIFQYYREEENGRGNFPPRFSGLQFPNYSSELNVNALELDDSALYLCASSQAGLAVGHTGELFFGEGSRLTVL.

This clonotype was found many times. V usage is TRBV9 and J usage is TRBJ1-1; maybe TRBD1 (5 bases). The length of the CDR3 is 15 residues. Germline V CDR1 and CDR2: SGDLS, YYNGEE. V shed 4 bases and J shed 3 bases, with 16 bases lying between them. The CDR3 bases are TGTGCCAGCAGCCCAGGAAAGGGGTTCGACACTGAAGCTTTCTTT. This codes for CASSPGKGFDTEAFF.